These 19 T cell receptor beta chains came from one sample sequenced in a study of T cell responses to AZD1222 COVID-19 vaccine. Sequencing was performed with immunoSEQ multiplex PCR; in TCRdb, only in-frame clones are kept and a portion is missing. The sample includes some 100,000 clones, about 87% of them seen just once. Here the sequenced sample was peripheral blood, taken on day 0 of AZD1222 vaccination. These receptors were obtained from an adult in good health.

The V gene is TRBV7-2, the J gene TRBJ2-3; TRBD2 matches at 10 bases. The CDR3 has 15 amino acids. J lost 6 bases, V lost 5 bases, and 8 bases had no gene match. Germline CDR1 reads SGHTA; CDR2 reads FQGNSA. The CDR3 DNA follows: TGTGCCAGCAGCGGCAGCGGGGGGGTAGCGGATACGCAGTATTTT. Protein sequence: CASSGSGGVADTQYF.

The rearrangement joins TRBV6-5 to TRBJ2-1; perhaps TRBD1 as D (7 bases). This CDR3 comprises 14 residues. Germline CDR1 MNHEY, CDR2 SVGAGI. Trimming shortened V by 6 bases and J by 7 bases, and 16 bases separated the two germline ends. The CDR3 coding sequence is TGTGCCAGCAGGAGAGGGGGCGCGGGGAATGAGCAGTTCTTC. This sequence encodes CASRRGGAGNEQFF.

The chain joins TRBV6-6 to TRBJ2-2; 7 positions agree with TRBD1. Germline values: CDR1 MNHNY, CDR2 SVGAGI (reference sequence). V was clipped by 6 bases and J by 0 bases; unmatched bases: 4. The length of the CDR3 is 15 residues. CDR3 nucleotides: TGTGCCAGCAGGCCCGGGACAGCGAACACCGGGGAGCTGTTTTTT. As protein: CASRPGTANTGELFF.

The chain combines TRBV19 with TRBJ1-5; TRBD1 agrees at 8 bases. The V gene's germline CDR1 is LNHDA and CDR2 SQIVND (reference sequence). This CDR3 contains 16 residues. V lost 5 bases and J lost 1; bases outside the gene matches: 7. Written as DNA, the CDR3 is TGTGCCAGTAGTGGGCTCCAGGGGGCGAGCAATCAGCCCCAGCATTTT. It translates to CASSGLQGASNQPQHF.

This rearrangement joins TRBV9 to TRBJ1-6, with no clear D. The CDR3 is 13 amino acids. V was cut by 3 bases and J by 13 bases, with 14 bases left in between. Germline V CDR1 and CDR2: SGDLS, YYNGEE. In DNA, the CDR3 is TGTGCCAGCAGCGCCTCCCCCAGTTCGCCCCTCCACTTT. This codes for CASSASPSSPLHF.

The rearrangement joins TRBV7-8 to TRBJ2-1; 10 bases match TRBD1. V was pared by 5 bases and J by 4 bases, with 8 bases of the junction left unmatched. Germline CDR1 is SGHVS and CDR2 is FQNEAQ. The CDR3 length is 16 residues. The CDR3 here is CASSIRGTGVYNEQFF. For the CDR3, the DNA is TGTGCCAGCAGCATACGTGGGACAGGGGTATACAATGAGCAGTTCTTC.

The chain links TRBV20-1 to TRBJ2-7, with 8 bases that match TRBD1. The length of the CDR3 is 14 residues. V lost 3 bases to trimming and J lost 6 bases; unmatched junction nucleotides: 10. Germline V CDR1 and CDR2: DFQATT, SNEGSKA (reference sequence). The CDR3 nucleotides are TGCAGTGCTAGTAGGACAGGGTCCGTTTCCGAGCAGTACTTC. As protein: CSASRTGSVSEQYF.

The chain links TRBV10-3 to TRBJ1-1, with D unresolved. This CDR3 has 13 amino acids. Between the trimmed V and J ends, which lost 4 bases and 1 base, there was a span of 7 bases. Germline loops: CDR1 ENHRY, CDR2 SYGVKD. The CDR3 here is CAISAGANTEAFF. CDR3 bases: TGTGCCATCAGTGCAGGCGCGAACACTGAAGCTTTCTTT.

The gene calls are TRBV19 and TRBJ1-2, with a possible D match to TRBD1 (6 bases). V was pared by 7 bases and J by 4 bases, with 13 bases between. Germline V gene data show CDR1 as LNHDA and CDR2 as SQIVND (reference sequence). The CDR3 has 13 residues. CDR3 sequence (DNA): TGTGCCAGTACCCCTGGACAGAGCTATGGCTACACCTTC. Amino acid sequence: CASTPGQSYGYTF.

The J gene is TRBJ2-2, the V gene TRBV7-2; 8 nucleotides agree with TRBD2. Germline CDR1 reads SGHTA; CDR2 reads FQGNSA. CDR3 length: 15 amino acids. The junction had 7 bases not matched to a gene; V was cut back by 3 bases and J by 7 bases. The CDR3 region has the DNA TGTGCCAGCAGCTTTAACGGGGGGGCATTCGGGGAGCTGTTTTTT. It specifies CASSFNGGAFGELFF.

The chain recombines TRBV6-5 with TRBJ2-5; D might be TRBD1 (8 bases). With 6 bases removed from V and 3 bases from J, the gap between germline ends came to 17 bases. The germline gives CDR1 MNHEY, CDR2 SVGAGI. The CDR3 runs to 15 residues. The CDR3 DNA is TGTGCCAGCAGCCGGGAGGCAGGGGGCGAAGAGACCCAGTACTTC. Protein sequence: CASSREAGGEETQYF.

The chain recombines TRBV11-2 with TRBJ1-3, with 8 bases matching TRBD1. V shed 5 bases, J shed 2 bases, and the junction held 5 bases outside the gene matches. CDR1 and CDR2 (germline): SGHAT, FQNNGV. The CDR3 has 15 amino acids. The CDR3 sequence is CASSAQGGAGNTIYF. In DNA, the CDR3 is TGTGCCAGCAGCGCACAGGGGGGAGCTGGAAACACCATATATTTT.

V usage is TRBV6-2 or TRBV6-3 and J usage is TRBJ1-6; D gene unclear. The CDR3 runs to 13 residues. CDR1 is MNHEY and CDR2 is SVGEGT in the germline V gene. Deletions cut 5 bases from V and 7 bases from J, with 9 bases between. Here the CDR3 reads CASSKGRNSPLHF. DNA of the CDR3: TGTGCCAGCAGTAAGGGAAGAAATTCACCCCTCCACTTT.

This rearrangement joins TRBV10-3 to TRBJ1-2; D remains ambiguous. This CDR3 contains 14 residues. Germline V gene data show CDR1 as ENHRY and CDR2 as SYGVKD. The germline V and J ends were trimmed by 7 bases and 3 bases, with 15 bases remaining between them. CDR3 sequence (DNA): TGTGCCATCAAGAGCGACCTCCGAGACTATGGCTACACCTTC. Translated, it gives CAIKSDLRDYGYTF.

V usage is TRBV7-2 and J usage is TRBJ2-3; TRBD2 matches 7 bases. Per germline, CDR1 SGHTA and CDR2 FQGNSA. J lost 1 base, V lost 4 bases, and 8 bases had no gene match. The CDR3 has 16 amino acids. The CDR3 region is CASSWEGRGGTDTQYF. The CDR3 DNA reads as TGTGCCAGCAGCTGGGAAGGACGGGGGGGCACAGATACGCAGTATTTT. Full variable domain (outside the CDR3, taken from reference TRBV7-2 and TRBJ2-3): GAGVSQSPSNKVTEKGKDVELRCDPISGHTALYWYRQSLGQGLEFLIYFQGNSAPDKSGLPSDRFSAERTGGSVSTLTIQRTQQEDSAVYLCASSWEGRGGTDTQYFGPGTRLTVL.

The CDR3 nucleotides are TGTGCCAGCATCGGGGGATACACTGAAGCTTTCTTT. It encodes CASIGGYTEAFF. The gene calls are TRBV28 and TRBJ1-1; TRBD1 might be the D (5 bases). V gave up 7 bases and J gave up 3 bases, with 9 bases separating them. The CDR3 length is 12 residues. Germline V gives CDR1 MDHEN, CDR2 SYDVKM.

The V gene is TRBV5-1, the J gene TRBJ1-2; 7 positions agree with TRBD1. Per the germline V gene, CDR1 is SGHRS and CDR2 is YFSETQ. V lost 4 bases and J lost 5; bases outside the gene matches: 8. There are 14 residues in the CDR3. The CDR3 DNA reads TGCGCCAGCAGCCCTGACAGGGTTGGATATGGCTACACCTTC. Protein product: CASSPDRVGYGYTF. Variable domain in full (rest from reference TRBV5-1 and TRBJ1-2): KAGVTQTPRYLIKTRGQQVTLSCSPISGHRSVSWYQQTPGQGLQFLFEYFSETQRNKGNFPGRFSGRQFSNSRSEMNVSTLELGDSALYLCASSPDRVGYGYTFGSGTRLTVV.

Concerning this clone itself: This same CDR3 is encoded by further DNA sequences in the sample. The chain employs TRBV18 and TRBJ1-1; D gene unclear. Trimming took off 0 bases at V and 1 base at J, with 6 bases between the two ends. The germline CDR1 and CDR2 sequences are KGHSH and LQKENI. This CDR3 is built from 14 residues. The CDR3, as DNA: TGTGCCAGCTCACCACCCACGGGGAACACTGAAGCTTTCTTT. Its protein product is CASSPPTGNTEAFF. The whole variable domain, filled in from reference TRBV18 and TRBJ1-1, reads NAGVMQNPRHLVRRRGQEARLRCSPMKGHSHVYWYRQLPEEGLKFMVYLQKENIIDESGMPKERFSAEFPKEGPSILRIQQVVRGDSAAYFCASSPPTGNTEAFFGQGTRLTVV.

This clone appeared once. The CDR3 nucleotides are TGCAGCGTCATCCCCGGACAGGGGACCGCTGAAGCTTTCTTT. Its translation: CSVIPGQGTAEAFF. This rearrangement joins TRBV29-1 to TRBJ1-1, with 9 bases lining up with TRBD1. Losses at the gene ends were 6 bases for V and 6 bases for J; bases not matched to a gene: 11. Germline V CDR1 and CDR2: SQVTM, ANQGSEA. The CDR3 runs to 14 residues.